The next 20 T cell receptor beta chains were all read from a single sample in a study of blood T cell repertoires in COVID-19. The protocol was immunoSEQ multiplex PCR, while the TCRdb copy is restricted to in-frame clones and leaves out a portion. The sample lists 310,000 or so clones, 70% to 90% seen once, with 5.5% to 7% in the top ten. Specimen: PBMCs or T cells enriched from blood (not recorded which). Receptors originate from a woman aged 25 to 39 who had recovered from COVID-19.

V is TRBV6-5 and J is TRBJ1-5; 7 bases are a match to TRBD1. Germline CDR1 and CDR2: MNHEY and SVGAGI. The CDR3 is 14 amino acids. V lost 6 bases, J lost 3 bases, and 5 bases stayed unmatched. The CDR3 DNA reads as TGTGCCAGCAGACGAGGGACAGTCAATCAGCCCCAGCATTTT. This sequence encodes CASRRGTVNQPQHF.

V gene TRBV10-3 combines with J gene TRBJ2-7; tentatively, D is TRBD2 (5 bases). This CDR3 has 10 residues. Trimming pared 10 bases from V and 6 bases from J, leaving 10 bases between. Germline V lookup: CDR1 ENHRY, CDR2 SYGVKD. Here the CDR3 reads CATGGGEQYF. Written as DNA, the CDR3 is TGTGCCACCGGAGGCGGCGAGCAGTACTTC.

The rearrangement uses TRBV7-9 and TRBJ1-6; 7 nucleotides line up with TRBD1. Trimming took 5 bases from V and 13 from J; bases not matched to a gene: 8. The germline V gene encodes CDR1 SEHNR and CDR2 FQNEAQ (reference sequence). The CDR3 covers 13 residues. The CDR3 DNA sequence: TGTGCCAGCAGCGGGACAGTTAAATCTCCCCTCCACTTT. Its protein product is CASSGTVKSPLHF.

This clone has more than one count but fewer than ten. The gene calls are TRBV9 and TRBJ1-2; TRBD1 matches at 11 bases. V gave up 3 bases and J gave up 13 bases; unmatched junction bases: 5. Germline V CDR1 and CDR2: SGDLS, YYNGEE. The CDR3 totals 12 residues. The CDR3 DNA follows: TGTGCCAGCAGCGACGGACAGGGGGCGGGCACCTTC. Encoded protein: CASSDGQGAGTF.

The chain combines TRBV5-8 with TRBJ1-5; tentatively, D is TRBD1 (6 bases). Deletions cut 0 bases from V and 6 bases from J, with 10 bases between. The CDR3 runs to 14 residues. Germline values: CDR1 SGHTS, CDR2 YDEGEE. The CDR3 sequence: CASSLVGAGQPQHF. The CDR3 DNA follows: TGTGCCAGCAGCTTGGTGGGGGCAGGTCAGCCCCAGCATTTT.

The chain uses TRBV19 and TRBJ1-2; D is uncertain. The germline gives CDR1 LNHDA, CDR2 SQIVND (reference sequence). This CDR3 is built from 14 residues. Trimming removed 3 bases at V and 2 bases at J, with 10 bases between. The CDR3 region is CASSIEGTNYGYTF. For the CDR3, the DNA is TGTGCCAGTAGTATCGAGGGAACAAACTATGGCTACACCTTC.

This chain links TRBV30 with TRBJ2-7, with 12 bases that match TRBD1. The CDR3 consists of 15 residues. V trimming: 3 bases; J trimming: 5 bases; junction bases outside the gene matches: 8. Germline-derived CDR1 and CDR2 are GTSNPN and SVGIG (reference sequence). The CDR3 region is CAWSPVGQGAHEQYF. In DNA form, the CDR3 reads TGTGCCTGGAGCCCTGTGGGACAGGGGGCTCACGAGCAGTACTTC.

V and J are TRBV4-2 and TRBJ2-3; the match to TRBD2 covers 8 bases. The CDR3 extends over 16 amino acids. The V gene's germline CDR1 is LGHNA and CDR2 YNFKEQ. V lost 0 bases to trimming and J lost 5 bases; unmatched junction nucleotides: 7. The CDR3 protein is CASSQDLTGGLDTQYF. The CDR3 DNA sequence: TGTGCCAGCAGCCAAGATCTAACGGGGGGGCTAGATACGCAGTATTTT.

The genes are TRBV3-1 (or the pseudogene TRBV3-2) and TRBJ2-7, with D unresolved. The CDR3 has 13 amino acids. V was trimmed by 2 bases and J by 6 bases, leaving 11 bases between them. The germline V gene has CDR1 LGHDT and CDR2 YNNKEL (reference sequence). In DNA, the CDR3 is TGTGCCAGCAGCCAACGGAACGGCGGCGAGCAGTACTTC. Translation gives CASSQRNGGEQYF.

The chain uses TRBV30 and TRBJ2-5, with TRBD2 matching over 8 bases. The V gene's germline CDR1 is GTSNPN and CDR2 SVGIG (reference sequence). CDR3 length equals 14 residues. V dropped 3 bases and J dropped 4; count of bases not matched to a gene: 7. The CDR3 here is CAWSDRTSRETQYF. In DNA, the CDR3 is TGTGCCTGGAGCGACCGGACTAGCCGAGAGACCCAGTACTTC.

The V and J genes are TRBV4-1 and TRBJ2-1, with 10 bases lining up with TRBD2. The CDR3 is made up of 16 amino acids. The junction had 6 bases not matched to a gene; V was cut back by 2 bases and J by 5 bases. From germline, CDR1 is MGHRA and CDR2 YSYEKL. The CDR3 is CASSQTGLALNNEQFF. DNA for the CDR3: TGCGCCAGCAGCCAAACGGGACTAGCGTTGAACAATGAGCAGTTCTTC.

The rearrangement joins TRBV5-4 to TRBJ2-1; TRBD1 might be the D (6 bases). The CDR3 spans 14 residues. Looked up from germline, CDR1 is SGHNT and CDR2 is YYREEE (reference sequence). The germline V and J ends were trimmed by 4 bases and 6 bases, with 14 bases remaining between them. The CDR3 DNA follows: TGTGCCAGCAGCGACGATAGAGGGGGCAATGAGCAGTTCTTC. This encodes CASSDDRGGNEQFF. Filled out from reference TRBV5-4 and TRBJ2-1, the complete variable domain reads ETGVTQSPTHLIKTRGQQVTLRCSSQSGHNTVSWYQQALGQGPQFIFQYYREEENGRGNFPPRFSGLQFPNYSSELNVNALELDDSALYLCASSDDRGGNEQFFGPGTRLTVL.

The CDR3 reads CAINRQGGNTGELFF. For the CDR3, the DNA is TGTGCCATCAACCGACAGGGGGGGAACACCGGGGAGCTGTTTTTT. V usage is TRBV10-3 and J usage is TRBJ2-2; 9 bases fit TRBD1. Germline V gene sequence: CDR1 ENHRY, CDR2 SYGVKD. This CDR3 has 15 amino acids. V lost 7 bases and J lost 1; bases outside the gene matches: 4.

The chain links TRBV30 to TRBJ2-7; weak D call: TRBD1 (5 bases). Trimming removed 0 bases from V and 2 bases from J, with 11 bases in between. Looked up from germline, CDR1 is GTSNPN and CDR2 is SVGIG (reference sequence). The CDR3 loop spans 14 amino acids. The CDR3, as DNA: TGTGCCTGGAGTGTACAGGTCGGGCCCTACGAGCAGTACTTC. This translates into CAWSVQVGPYEQYF.

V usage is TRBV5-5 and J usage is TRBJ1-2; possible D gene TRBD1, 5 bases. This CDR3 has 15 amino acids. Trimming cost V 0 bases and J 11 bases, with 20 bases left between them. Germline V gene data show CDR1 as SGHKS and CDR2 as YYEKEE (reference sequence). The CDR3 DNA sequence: TGTGCCAGCAGCTTGGTAGGCAGGGATTTTAGTGGTTACACCTTC. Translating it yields CASSLVGRDFSGYTF.

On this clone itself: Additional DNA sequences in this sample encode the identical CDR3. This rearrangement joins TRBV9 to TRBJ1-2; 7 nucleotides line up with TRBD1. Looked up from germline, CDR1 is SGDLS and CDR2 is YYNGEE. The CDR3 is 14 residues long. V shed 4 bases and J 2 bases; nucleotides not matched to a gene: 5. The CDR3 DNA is TGTGCCAGCAGCCCCAGGACAGGCAACTATGGCTACACCTTC. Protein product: CASSPRTGNYGYTF.

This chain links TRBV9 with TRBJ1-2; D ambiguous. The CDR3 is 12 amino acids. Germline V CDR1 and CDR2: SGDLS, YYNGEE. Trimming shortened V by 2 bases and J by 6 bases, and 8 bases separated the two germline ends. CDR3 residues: CASSVGGNGYTF. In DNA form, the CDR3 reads TGTGCCAGCAGCGTGGGAGGAAATGGCTACACCTTC. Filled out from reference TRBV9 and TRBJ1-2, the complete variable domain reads DSGVTQTPKHLITATGQRVTLRCSPRSGDLSVYWYQQSLDQGLQFLIQYYNGEERAKGNILERFSAQQFPDLHSELNLSSLELGDSALYFCASSVGGNGYTFGSGTRLTVV.

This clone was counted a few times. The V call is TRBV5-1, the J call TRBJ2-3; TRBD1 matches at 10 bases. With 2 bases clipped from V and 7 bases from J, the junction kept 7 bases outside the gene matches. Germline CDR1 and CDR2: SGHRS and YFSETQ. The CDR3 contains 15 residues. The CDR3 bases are TGCGCCAGCAGCTTTGGGACAGGGGCTTCTCATACGCAGTATTTT. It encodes CASSFGTGASHTQYF.

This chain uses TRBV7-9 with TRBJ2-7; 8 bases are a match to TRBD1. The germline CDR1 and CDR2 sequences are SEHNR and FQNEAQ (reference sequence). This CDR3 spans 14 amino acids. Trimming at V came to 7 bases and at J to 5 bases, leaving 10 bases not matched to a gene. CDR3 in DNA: TGTGCCAGCACCCTGGGGCAGGGGGCGAACGAGCAGTACTTC. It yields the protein CASTLGQGANEQYF.

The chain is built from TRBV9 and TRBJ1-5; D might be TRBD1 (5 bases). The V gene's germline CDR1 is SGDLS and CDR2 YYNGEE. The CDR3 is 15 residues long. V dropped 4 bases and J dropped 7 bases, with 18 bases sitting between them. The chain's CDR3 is CASSTTGLQGQPQHF. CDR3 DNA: TGTGCCAGCAGCACCACCGGCCTCCAGGGACAGCCCCAGCATTTT.